These 15 T cell receptor beta chains share one sample of origin, sequenced in a study of CD8+ T cells in alopecia areata. The treatment here: oral pan-JAK inhibitor, 5-10 mg twice daily. cDNA reverse transcribed from extracted RNA served as the sequencing template. Sequencing used immunoSEQ multiplex PCR; TCRdb keeps in-frame clones, though not all of them. In the table there are approximately 110,000 clones, around three fifths of which are singletons. Sequencing was performed on CD8+ T cells sorted from blood, taken at week 24, from a patient treated with tofacitinib. These receptor sequences come from a human donor with alopecia areata.

As concerns this clone: A junction end diverges from the germline sequence, so it may reflect a read error. The rearrangement uses TRBV6-4 and TRBJ2-2; the D is unclear. The CDR3 is 13 amino acids. Germline CDR1 and CDR2: MRHNA and SNTAGT. In DNA, the CDR3 is TGTGCCAGCAGTTACTCGACCACCGGGGAGCTGTTTTTT. Translating gives CASSYSTTGELFF.

The gene calls are TRBV29-1 and TRBJ1-2; D unresolved. CDR1 SQVTM and CDR2 ANQGSEA come from the germline V gene. CDR3 size: 13 residues. V lost 2 bases to trimming and J lost 7 bases, with 14 bases between them. The CDR3 nucleotides are TGCAGCGTTGAAACAGCGGAGTATGGTGGCTACACCTTC. This codes for CSVETAEYGGYTF.

The rearrangement uses TRBV13 and TRBJ2-1; 10 bases fit TRBD1. Germline values: CDR1 PRHDT, CDR2 FYEKMQ (reference sequence). V shed 4 bases and J 9 bases; nucleotides not matched to a gene: 6. There are 14 residues in the CDR3. The CDR3, as DNA: TGTGCCAGCAGCTCCCTGACAGGGGGCAGTGAGCAGTTCTTC. It specifies CASSSLTGGSEQFF.

The rearrangement links TRBV6-4 to TRBJ1-6; 7 positions agree with TRBD1. Trimming removed 3 bases from V and 7 bases from J; junction bases left unmatched: 3. CDR3 size: 14 residues. Germline V lookup: CDR1 MRHNA, CDR2 SNTAGT. In DNA form, the CDR3 reads TGTGCCAGCAGTGAAGGACAGGAAAATTCACCCCTCCACTTT. As protein: CASSEGQENSPLHF.

The rearrangement uses TRBV6-5 and TRBJ1-2; possible D gene TRBD1, 5 bases. Trimming left V 0 bases short and J 7 bases short, with 18 bases between. The CDR3 sequence is 16 residues long. From germline, CDR1 is MNHEY and CDR2 SVGAGI. The CDR3 DNA sequence: TGTGCCAGCAGTTACTCGGGGCAGGGAGGGAATGGTGGCTACACCTTC. This codes for CASSYSGQGGNGGYTF.

This chain connects TRBV6-5 to TRBJ2-5, with D perhaps given as TRBD1 or TRBD2 (5 bases each). Germline V gives CDR1 MNHEY, CDR2 SVGAGI. Deletions cut 1 base from V and 1 base from J, with 10 bases between. This CDR3 is built from 15 residues. The CDR3 region is CASSYLGTAQETQYF. The CDR3 coding sequence is TGTGCCAGCAGTTACTTGGGGACGGCCCAAGAGACCCAGTACTTC.

The chain employs TRBV7-3 and TRBJ2-3; D is unresolved. The germline gives CDR1 SGHTA, CDR2 FQGTGA. There are 14 residues in the CDR3. The V and J ends lost 2 bases and 2 bases respectively, with 8 bases between them. This CDR3 reads CASSLLAATDTQYF. The CDR3 nucleotides read TGTGCCAGCAGCTTACTTGCCGCCACAGATACGCAGTATTTT.

The chain links TRBV5-1 to TRBJ2-7; D ambiguous. The germline V and J ends were trimmed by 3 bases and 8 bases, with 18 bases remaining between them. CDR1 is SGHRS and CDR2 is YFSETQ in the germline V gene. The CDR3 is 14 amino acids. The CDR3 loop reads CASSSSVEELKQYF. CDR3 nucleotides: TGCGCCAGCAGCTCCAGCGTTGAGGAGCTGAAGCAGTACTTC.

This rearrangement joins TRBV30 to TRBJ2-7, with D unclear. CDR1 is GTSNPN and CDR2 is SVGIG in the germline V gene (reference sequence). CDR3 length equals 14 residues. V shed 3 bases and J shed 3 bases, with 15 bases lying between them. CDR3 bases: TGTGCCTGGAGAGGTCGAGGAGAAGGCTACGAGCAGTACTTC. This gives the protein CAWRGRGEGYEQYF.

This chain connects TRBV7-9 to TRBJ2-7; TRBD1 might be the D (6 bases). V lost 2 bases and J 6 bases, leaving 11 bases between the germline ends. This CDR3 is 13 amino acids long. Germline V gene data show CDR1 as SEHNR and CDR2 as FQNEAQ (reference sequence). CDR3 amino acids: CASSLQGRGEQYF. CDR3 DNA sequence: TGTGCCAGCAGCTTACAGGGGCGCGGCGAGCAGTACTTC.

Turning to this clone: The junction shows a germline mismatch at one end, possibly a read error. The chain combines TRBV7-7 with TRBJ2-1, with a tentative D call TRBD1 (5 bases). Germline assignment: CDR1 SSHAT and CDR2 FNYEAQ (reference sequence). CDR3 size: 16 residues. As DNA, the CDR3 is TGTGCTAGCAGCTTTTCCAGGGAACGTCCCTACAATGAGCAGTTCTTC. This gives the protein CASSFSRERPYNEQFF.

The genes are TRBV7-8 and TRBJ2-3, with 7 bases aligning to TRBD2. Trimming cost V 1 base and J 1 base; bases outside gene matches: 5. The CDR3 is 16 residues long. Germline V gives CDR1 SGHVS, CDR2 FQNEAQ. The chain's CDR3 is CASSLVPSGRTDTQYF. The CDR3 DNA sequence: TGTGCCAGCAGCTTAGTACCTAGCGGCCGCACAGATACGCAGTATTTT.

V and J are TRBV13 and TRBJ2-5; a possible D gene is TRBD1 (5 bases). Germline CDR1 is PRHDT and CDR2 is FYEKMQ (reference sequence). The length of the CDR3 is 14 residues. Trimming took 5 bases from V and 5 from J, leaving 15 bases between them. In DNA, the CDR3 is TGTGCCAGCAGCGGACACCTTATCGGCGAGACCCAGTACTTC. Translated: CASSGHLIGETQYF.

The chain has TRBV27 and TRBJ1-2; D is perhaps TRBD1 (5 bases). Trimming removed 2 bases from V and 3 bases from J, with 10 bases in between. Germline lookup yields CDR1 MNHEY and CDR2 SMNVEV (reference sequence). The CDR3 contains 14 residues. CDR3 bases: TGTGCCAGCAGTTTAACAGGAGCGGACTATGGCTACACCTTC. Translating gives CASSLTGADYGYTF.

The genes are TRBV7-8 and TRBJ2-2; D is ambiguous. Germline V gene sequence: CDR1 SGHVS, CDR2 FQNEAQ. With 1 base removed from V and 6 bases from J, the gap between germline ends came to 9 bases. CDR3 length equals 14 residues. The chain's CDR3 is CASSLGAGPGELFF. CDR3 nucleotides: TGTGCCAGCAGCTTAGGCGCAGGCCCCGGGGAGCTGTTTTTT.